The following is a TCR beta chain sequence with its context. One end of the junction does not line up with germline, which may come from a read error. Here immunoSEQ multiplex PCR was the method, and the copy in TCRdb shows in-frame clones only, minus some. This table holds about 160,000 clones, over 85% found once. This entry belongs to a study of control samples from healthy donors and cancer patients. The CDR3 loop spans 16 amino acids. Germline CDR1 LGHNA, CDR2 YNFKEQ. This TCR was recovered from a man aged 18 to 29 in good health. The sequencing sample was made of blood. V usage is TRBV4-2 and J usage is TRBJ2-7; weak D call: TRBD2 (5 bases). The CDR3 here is CASSPNEGADAYEQYF. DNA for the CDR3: TGTGCCAGCAGCCCCAACGAGGGCGCGGATGCCTATGAGCAGTACTTC.